One sample yielded the 31 T cell receptor beta chains listed below, sequenced in a study of T cells after posttransplantation cyclophosphamide. Clones were sequenced by immunoSEQ multiplex PCR, and TCRdb holds only the in-frame ones, with some missing. Of approximately 21,000 clones listed, about 98% are singletons. The sequenced material came from naive CD8+ T cells sorted from PBMCs. The receptors were sampled from a man aged 40-49 years in good health, CMV-negative, and a related stem cell transplant donor.

The chain uses TRBV20-1 and TRBJ2-1; no reliable D call. V was trimmed by 5 bases and J by 5 bases, leaving 4 bases between them. The V gene's germline CDR1 is DFQATT and CDR2 SNEGSKA (reference sequence). The CDR3 consists of 10 residues. The CDR3 DNA is TGCAGTGCTTATCACAATGAGCAGTTCTTC. It specifies CSAYHNEQFF.

CDR3 nucleotide sequence: TGCGCCAGCAGCCACGATAGCGGGAGGGCACCCTACGAGCAGTACTTC. Its protein is CASSHDSGRAPYEQYF. The chain recombines TRBV4-1 with TRBJ2-7; TRBD2 aligns across 11 bases. With 3 bases clipped from V and 2 bases from J, the junction kept 6 bases outside the gene matches. Germline V lookup: CDR1 MGHRA, CDR2 YSYEKL. The CDR3 is 16 residues long.

Only one count was recorded for this clone. The rearrangement links TRBV4-1 to TRBJ1-1, with D tentatively TRBD1 (6 bases). This CDR3 spans 14 amino acids. The V and J ends lost 3 bases and 4 bases respectively, with 12 bases between them. Germline-derived CDR1 and CDR2 are MGHRA and YSYEKL. In DNA, the CDR3 is TGCGCCAGCAGCCAGGTTACAGGGTCCACTGAAGCTTTCTTT. Translating it yields CASSQVTGSTEAFF.

This chain links TRBV27 with TRBJ2-1; 10 positions agree with TRBD2. V trimming: 5 bases; J trimming: 2 bases; junction bases outside the gene matches: 3. The CDR3 is 15 residues long. Per the germline V gene, CDR1 is MNHEY and CDR2 is SMNVEV (reference sequence). This CDR3 is CASSALAGAYNEQFF. The CDR3 DNA sequence: TGTGCCAGCAGTGCTCTAGCGGGAGCCTACAATGAGCAGTTCTTC.

This clone appeared a single time. The chain carries TRBV19 and TRBJ2-1; 11 nucleotides line up with TRBD2. CDR1 LNHDA and CDR2 SQIVND come from the germline V gene (reference sequence). V was pared by 6 bases and J by 6 bases, with 1 base of the junction left unmatched. The CDR3 runs to 13 residues. In nucleotides, the CDR3 is TGTGCCAGTAGACTAGCGGGAGTCAATGAGCAGTTCTTC. Translated, it gives CASRLAGVNEQFF.

J is TRBJ2-3 and V is TRBV5-1, with 8 positions matching TRBD2. V was clipped by 0 bases and J by 5 bases; unmatched bases: 8. Germline CDR1 is SGHRS and CDR2 is YFSETQ. This CDR3 contains 16 residues. CDR3 sequence reads: CASSLGLAGRGDTQYF. CDR3 DNA sequence: TGCGCCAGCAGCTTGGGGCTAGCGGGCCGGGGAGATACGCAGTATTTT.

The rearrangement joins TRBV27 to TRBJ1-1, with D possibly being TRBD1 (5 bases). Per the germline V gene, CDR1 is MNHEY and CDR2 is SMNVEV (reference sequence). The CDR3 sequence is 15 residues long. Trimming left V 7 bases short and J 4 bases short, with 19 bases between. DNA for the CDR3: TGTGCCAGCAATATCGTAGGAGGGACCCCCACTGAAGCTTTCTTT. Protein sequence: CASNIVGGTPTEAFF.

The chain joins TRBV27 to TRBJ2-1, with TRBD2 identical over 11 bases. The CDR3 runs to 15 residues. Germline CDR1 is MNHEY and CDR2 is SMNVEV (reference sequence). V lost 5 bases, J lost 8 bases, and 8 bases stayed unmatched. In nucleotides, the CDR3 is TGTGCCAGCAGTAATAGCGGGAGGGCCAAAGATGAGCAGTTCTTC. Its translation: CASSNSGRAKDEQFF.

V usage is TRBV7-7 and J usage is TRBJ2-5; a possible D gene is TRBD2 (6 bases). The CDR3 loop spans 15 amino acids. Germline CDR1 is SSHAT and CDR2 is FNYEAQ (reference sequence). Trimming removed 3 bases from V and 5 bases from J, with 16 bases in between. The CDR3 loop reads CASSFLGGETETQYF. Written as DNA, the CDR3 is TGTGCCAGCAGCTTCTTGGGGGGAGAAACGGAGACCCAGTACTTC.

This sequence joins TRBV27 and TRBJ1-6, with 9 bases that match TRBD1. This CDR3 has 15 amino acids. Germline assignment: CDR1 MNHEY and CDR2 SMNVEV (reference sequence). V gave up 6 bases and J gave up 4 bases; unmatched junction bases: 4. CDR3 sequence (DNA): TGTGCCAGCAGCGTGGGACAGGGTTATAATTCACCCCTCCACTTT. This translates into CASSVGQGYNSPLHF.

The chain has TRBV11-2 and TRBJ2-7; 7 bases match TRBD2. The CDR3 has 11 residues. The germline gives CDR1 SGHAT, CDR2 FQNNGV. J lost 5 bases, V lost 8 bases, and 3 bases had no gene match. For the CDR3, the DNA is TGTGCCAGCGGGGGGGGAGACGAGCAGTACTTC. The encoded protein is CASGGGDEQYF. The full variable domain, rest sourced from reference TRBV11-2 and TRBJ2-7, is EAGVAQSPRYKIIEKRQSVAFWCNPISGHATLYWYQQILGQGPKLLIQFQNNGVVDDSQLPKDRFSAERLKGVDSTLKIQPAKLEDSAVYLCASGGGDEQYFGPGTRLTVT.

The genes are TRBV7-9 and TRBJ1-1, with a weak D call TRBD1 (5 bases). The germline CDR1 and CDR2 sequences are SEHNR and FQNEAQ (reference sequence). The ends were cut back, 2 bases at V and 1 base at J, with 8 bases in the middle. There are 14 residues in the CDR3. The CDR3 sequence is CASSLRQGNTEAFF. In DNA, the CDR3 is TGTGCCAGCAGCTTAAGGCAGGGGAACACTGAAGCTTTCTTT.

The genes are TRBV7-8 and TRBJ1-4; 7 bases line up with TRBD1. The length of the CDR3 is 15 residues. Per the germline V gene, CDR1 is SGHVS and CDR2 is FQNEAQ. V was pared by 4 bases and J by 3 bases, with 5 bases of the junction left unmatched. The CDR3 nucleotides are TGTGCCAGCAGCTCCTACAGGGGTCCTAATGAAAAACTGTTTTTT. As protein: CASSSYRGPNEKLFF.

This sequence joins TRBV7-8 and TRBJ2-1; D might be TRBD1 (6 bases). Between the trimmed V and J ends, which lost 5 bases and 2 bases, there was a span of 16 bases. The CDR3 loop spans 16 amino acids. Per the germline V gene, CDR1 is SGHVS and CDR2 is FQNEAQ. The DNA of the CDR3 is TGTGCCAGCAGCCCTAGGCAGACAGGAACCTACAATGAGCAGTTCTTC. Its translation: CASSPRQTGTYNEQFF.

The rearrangement joins TRBV27 to TRBJ2-5, with 13 bases aligning to TRBD2. The end of the DNA aligns better with TRBJ2-7, so the J call may be wrong. This CDR3 region has 15 residues. CDR1 MNHEY and CDR2 SMNVEV come from the germline V gene (reference sequence). As DNA, the CDR3 is TGTGCCAGCAGGGAAGGGACTAGCGGGATCTACGAGCAGTACTTC. Translated, it gives CASREGTSGIYEQYF.

The rearrangement uses TRBV15 and TRBJ1-1, with a weak D call TRBD1 (5 bases). CDR3 length: 15 amino acids. CDR1 and CDR2 from the germline V gene are LNHNV and YYDKDF (reference sequence). V was trimmed by 3 bases and J by 4 bases, leaving 15 bases between them. Here the CDR3 reads CATSSPGGGTTEAFF. The CDR3 bases are TGTGCCACCAGCAGCCCCGGGGGGGGGACCACTGAAGCTTTCTTT. The variable domain in full, completed from reference TRBV15 and TRBJ1-1, reads DAMVIQNPRYQVTQFGKPVTLSCSQTLNHNVMYWYQQKSSQAPKLLFHYYDKDFNNEADTPDNFQSRRPNTSFCFLDIRSPGLGDTAMYLCATSSPGGGTTEAFFGQGTRLTVV.

This chain links TRBV6-5 with TRBJ2-2; possible D gene TRBD1, 5 bases. V was trimmed by 3 bases and J by 6 bases, leaving 8 bases between them. The CDR3 is 13 amino acids. From germline, CDR1 is MNHEY and CDR2 SVGAGI. CDR3 in amino acids: CASSYGQAGELFF. CDR3 nucleotide sequence: TGTGCCAGCAGTTATGGACAAGCCGGGGAGCTGTTTTTT.

The chain links TRBV4-2 to TRBJ2-5; 7 nucleotides align to TRBD1. The trim removed 0 bases at V and 7 bases at J, leaving 8 bases unmatched. The V gene's germline CDR1 is LGHNA and CDR2 YNFKEQ. CDR3 length: 15 residues. In nucleotides, the CDR3 is TGTGCCAGCAGCCAAGACCGGGACAGTGCCGGGACCCAGTACTTC. Residues: CASSQDRDSAGTQYF.

This chain links TRBV10-3 with TRBJ2-3, with 8 nucleotides matching TRBD1. This CDR3 comprises 18 residues. Germline CDR1 reads ENHRY; CDR2 reads SYGVKD. Trimming removed 2 bases from V and 0 bases from J; junction bases left unmatched: 10. The CDR3 DNA reads as TGTGCCATCAGTGAGCCTACTTGGGACAGGTCTAGCACAGATACGCAGTATTTT. Its translation is CAISEPTWDRSSTDTQYF.

V gene TRBV7-9 combines with J gene TRBJ2-2; 7 bases match TRBD2. CDR1 SEHNR and CDR2 FQNEAQ come from the germline V gene (reference sequence). This CDR3 contains 15 residues. V lost 2 bases to trimming and J lost 5 bases; unmatched junction nucleotides: 5. CDR3 protein: CASSLIGSGTGELFF. The CDR3 coding sequence is TGTGCCAGCAGCTTAATAGGTAGCGGGACCGGGGAGCTGTTTTTT.

J is TRBJ2-3 and V is TRBV28; 9 bases agree with TRBD2. The CDR3 sequence is 17 residues long. Germline V gene data show CDR1 as MDHEN and CDR2 as SYDVKM. V dropped 3 bases and J dropped 3; count of bases not matched to a gene: 10. As DNA, the CDR3 is TGTGCCAGCAGTTTCAGGAGGGTAGCGGGAGAAACAGATACGCAGTATTTT. Its translation: CASSFRRVAGETDTQYF. Filled out from reference TRBV28 and TRBJ2-3, the complete variable domain reads DVKVTQSSRYLVKRTGEKVFLECVQDMDHENMFWYRQDPGLGLRLIYFSYDVKMKEKGDIPEGYSVSREKKERFSLILESASTNQTSMYLCASSFRRVAGETDTQYFGPGTRLTVL.

This chain joins TRBV4-1 and TRBJ2-2, with D hard to call. V lost 0 bases, J lost 7 bases, and 9 bases lay in between. Germline V gives CDR1 MGHRA, CDR2 YSYEKL. The CDR3 length is 14 residues. CDR3 sequence: CASSQETIGGELFF. The CDR3, as DNA: TGCGCCAGCAGCCAAGAAACAATTGGCGGGGAGCTGTTTTTT.

This chain uses TRBV7-2 with TRBJ2-7, with TRBD2 matching 14 bases. CDR3 length: 19 amino acids. Germline V gives CDR1 SGHTA, CDR2 FQGNSA. With 6 bases clipped from V and 3 bases from J, the junction kept 16 bases outside the gene matches. The chain's CDR3 is CASSHLPGTSGRGDYEQYF. The CDR3 DNA is TGTGCCAGCAGTCACCTACCCGGGACTAGCGGGAGAGGGGACTACGAGCAGTACTTC.

The V gene is TRBV4-1, the J gene TRBJ1-4, with 10 bases that match TRBD1. V shed 3 bases and J 7 bases; nucleotides not matched to a gene: 5. The germline V gene has CDR1 MGHRA and CDR2 YSYEKL. This CDR3 comprises 15 residues. CDR3 in DNA: TGCGCCAGCAGCCAGGGGGACAGGGGCGGTGAAAAACTGTTTTTT. Translation: CASSQGDRGGEKLFF.

The chain uses TRBV10-3 and TRBJ1-5, with 9 bases lining up with TRBD1. The CDR3 is 15 residues long. The germline gives CDR1 ENHRY, CDR2 SYGVKD. The junction had 6 bases not matched to a gene; V was cut back by 6 bases and J by 3 bases. The CDR3 DNA is TGTGCCATCAGGGTGGACAGGGGACACAATCAGCCCCAGCATTTT. Amino acid sequence: CAIRVDRGHNQPQHF.

The rearrangement joins TRBV7-2 to TRBJ2-1; D not resolved. Germline V lookup: CDR1 SGHTA, CDR2 FQGNSA. Between the trimmed V and J ends, which lost 3 bases and 10 bases, there was a span of 10 bases. The CDR3 totals 12 residues. The CDR3 region has the DNA TGTGCCAGCAGCTTCCAATACTTAGAGCAGTTCTTC. Residues: CASSFQYLEQFF.

The CDR3 DNA reads TGTGCCAGCAAACAGGGCTACGAGCAGTACTTC. The encoded protein is CASKQGYEQYF. The chain has TRBV25-1 and TRBJ2-7; the D gene is possibly TRBD1 (6 bases). V lost 7 bases and J lost 3, with 7 bases in between. This CDR3 is 11 amino acids long. Germline V gene sequence: CDR1 MGHDK, CDR2 SYGVNS.

The sample holds one count of this clone. This chain connects TRBV18 to TRBJ2-7; D is uncertain. V gave up 3 bases and J gave up 3 bases, with 15 bases separating them. This CDR3 is 15 amino acids long. Germline assignment: CDR1 KGHSH and CDR2 LQKENI. The chain's CDR3 is CASSPPDTADYEQYF. DNA of the CDR3: TGTGCCAGCTCACCCCCAGACACCGCCGACTACGAGCAGTACTTC.

The chain joins TRBV10-2 to TRBJ2-7; 7 bases are a match to TRBD1. CDR1 and CDR2 (germline): WSHSY, SAAADI. The CDR3 contains 13 residues. V was pared by 9 bases and J by 3 bases, with 8 bases of the junction left unmatched. CDR3 sequence reads: CASSPGTVYEQYF. The DNA of the CDR3 is TGCGCCAGTAGTCCCGGGACAGTCTACGAGCAGTACTTC.

The chain links TRBV15 to TRBJ1-5, with D perhaps TRBD1 (6 bases). Trimming pared 3 bases from V and 0 bases from J, leaving 9 bases between. This CDR3 has 15 amino acids. Per the germline V gene, CDR1 is LNHNV and CDR2 is YYDKDF (reference sequence). CDR3 DNA: TGTGCCACCAGCAGCGGACAGTCTAGCAATCAGCCCCAGCATTTT. This sequence encodes CATSSGQSSNQPQHF.

The V call is TRBV15, the J call TRBJ1-5; 8 bases match TRBD1. Unmatched junction bases numbered 16, after V lost 3 bases and J lost 6 bases. Germline lookup yields CDR1 LNHNV and CDR2 YYDKDF (reference sequence). The CDR3 has 18 amino acids. Here the CDR3 DNA reads TGTGCCACCAGCAGGGACGAGGACAGGGTAGAAGATAGTCAGCCCCAGCATTTT. Encoded protein: CATSRDEDRVEDSQPQHF.